These T cell receptor beta chains were read from a single sample in a study of T cell repertoires in cytomegalovirus infection. Antigens for these TCRs are unknown. TCRdb called the reads again in MiXCR, with one record for every CDR3 protein. The sample lists more than 300,000 distinct CDR3 sequences, about a third seen once, with about 14% in the top ten. The source was cultured PBMCs, collected from culture after CMV antigen stimulation. The receptors come from a human donor in good health (CMV status not recorded). Some clones in this sample may be carry-over from other donors' samples. CDR3s include the opening cysteine and the closing phenylalanine or tryptophan. A D gene is named only where the DNA matches it firmly. Not all rows give a size; the values are once, few, many and, for expanded clones, a class.

>NA|TRBV7-2|TRBD1|15|TRBJ1-2
TGTGCCAGCAGCTTAGATTACAGGGGAGGCTATGGCTACACCTTC
CASSLDYRGGYGYTF
>few|TRBV28|TRBD1|15|TRBJ2-3
TGTGCCAGCAGTTTATGGGACAGGGAAACAGATACGCAGTATTTT
CASSLWDRETDTQYF
>few|TRBV6-5|NA|14|TRBJ2-5
TGTGCCAGCAGAATCCGAGGAGGCGAGGAGACCCAGTACTTC
CASRIRGGEETQYF
>NA|TRBV4-1|NA|15|TRBJ1-3
TGCGCCAGCAGCCAAGATCAGGGGACTGGAAACACCATATATTTT
CASSQDQGTGNTIYF
>NA|TRBV10-3|NA|10|TRBJ2-3
TGTGCCATCGGAAAGGATACGCAGTATTTT
CAIGKDTQYF
>NA|TRBV18|NA|17|TRBJ2-1
TGTGCCAGCTCACCTAACCCTGTCTCAGGGACTTACAATGAGCAGTTCTTC
CASSPNPVSGTYNEQFF
>many|TRBV7-9|TRBD1|17|TRBJ2-1
TGTGCCAGCAGCTTACCCCGTCGGACAGGGGGCTACAATGAGCAGTTCTTC
CASSLPRRTGGYNEQFF
>once|TRBV19|NA|15|TRBJ1-5
TGTGCCAGTAGTATTAGGGGCGGTGGGATTCAGCCCCAGCATTTT
CASSIRGGGIQPQHF
>NA|TRBV10-3|NA|14|TRBJ2-3
TGTGCCGGAGGAGAAGGCGGTGTAGGAGATACGCAGTATTTT
CAGGEGGVGDTQYF
>NA|TRBV5-1|NA|15|TRBJ2-2
TGCGCCAGCAGCGCCTTCTATCGGGGGACCGGGGAGCTGTTTTTT
CASSAFYRGTGELFF
>NA|TRBV7-2|NA|16|TRBJ2-3
TGTGCCAGCAGCTTAGCGATTTCGCTGCGCACAGATACGCAGTATTTT
CASSLAISLRTDTQYF
>few|TRBV7-8|NA|15|TRBJ2-7
TGTGCCAGCAGCTTAGTGGGGGACTCGAAGTACGAGCAGTACTTC
CASSLVGDSKYEQYF
>many|TRBV7-9|NA|14|TRBJ2-2
TGTGCCAGCAGCACGGAAGGGACGCACGGGGAGCTGTTTTTT
CASSTEGTHGELFF
>NA|TRBV7-2|TRBD1|15|TRBJ2-5
TGTGCCAGCAGCTCGGACAGGGGGCAGGTGGAGACCCAGTACTTC
CASSSDRGQVETQYF
>NA|TRBV2|NA|14|TRBJ2-1
TGTGCCAGCAGTCCCTCTAGCGTATACAATGAGCAGTTCTTC
CASSPSSVYNEQFF
>many|TRBV11-2|NA|13|TRBJ2-1
TGTGCCAGCAGCTCCACGGAGGGCAGCGAGCAGTTCTTC
CASSSTEGSEQFF
>NA|TRBV20-1|NA|14|TRBJ1-6
TGCAGTGCGATGCCCGGGGGTCGTAATTCACCCCTCCACTTT
CSAMPGGRNSPLHF
>NA|TRBV3-1|NA|17|TRBJ1-5
TGTGCCAGCAGCCCGGTCCCCTTGAGGGGTAGCAATCAGCCCCAGCATTTT
CASSPVPLRGSNQPQHF
>few|TRBV28|NA|14|TRBJ1-2
TGTGCCAGCAGTTTAGTATGGTTTGAGGACGGCTACACCTTC
CASSLVWFEDGYTF
>NA|TRBV6-8|NA|11|TRBJ1-1
TGTGCCAGCTGGCTGAGGACTGAAGCTTTCTTT
CASWLRTEAFF
>NA|TRBV6-6|NA|14|TRBJ1-2
TGTGCCAGCAGTTACAGCCAGGGCAACTATGGCTACACCTTC
CASSYSQGNYGYTF
>NA|TRBV12-3/TRBV12-4|NA|14|TRBJ1-3
TGTGCCAGCAGACTCACAGGGACCCGAAACACCATATATTTT
CASRLTGTRNTIYF
>NA|TRBV7-9|NA|13|TRBJ1-4
TGTGCCAGCAGCTTAGGGCTTAGCGAAAAACTGTTTTTT
CASSLGLSEKLFF
>NA|TRBV28|TRBD1|15|TRBJ2-7
TGTGCCAGCAGCGCCTGGACAGGGTCAACGTACGAGCAGTACTTC
CASSAWTGSTYEQYF
>once|TRBV6-5|NA|17|TRBJ2-1
TGTGCCAGCAGTCACCACGGGACGGGAGTGGGGATCAATGAGCAGTTCTTC
CASSHHGTGVGINEQFF
>NA|TRBV3-1|NA|16|TRBJ2-7
TGTGCCAGCAGCCAAGGGGGCTCAACTGGGTCTTACGAGCAGTACTTC
CASSQGGSTGSYEQYF
>NA|TRBV19|NA|15|TRBJ2-1
TGTGCCAGTAGCCAACCGGGACGGGCGAGGGATGAGCAGTTCTTC
CASSQPGRARDEQFF
>NA|TRBV24-1|NA|14|TRBJ1-5
TGTGCCCCCACAGGACGGGACCGACATTGGCCCCAGCATTTT
CAPTGRDRHWPQHF
>NA|TRBV12-3/TRBV12-4|NA|13|TRBJ2-5
TGTGCCAGCAGTGTTAGCGGCACGGGTTCCCAGTACTTC
CASSVSGTGSQYF
>few|TRBV7-2|TRBD1|16|TRBJ2-2
TGTGCCAGCAGTTCATCAGGGGGCCTGAACACCGGGGAGCTGTTTTTT
CASSSSGGLNTGELFF
>once|TRBV6-1|TRBD2|15|TRBJ2-7
TGTGCCAGCAGTGGAGCCGGGACTAGCAGCGGCGAGCAGTACTTC
CASSGAGTSSGEQYF
>NA|TRBV6-6|TRBD1|16|TRBJ2-1
TGTGCCAGCAGTTACTCCCCGGGACAGGTTTACAATGAGCAGTTCTTC
CASSYSPGQVYNEQFF